This T cell receptor (beta chain) was sequenced for a study of shared clonotypes between healthy human individuals. Study context: Three plates each covered CD4 naive and memory; CD8 naive two, CD8 memory one. Study results and caveats: Rarefaction curves obtained for sorted subsets showed sequencing incomplete despite large depth.

Method: immunoSEQ multiplex PCR; TCRdb's copy keeps in-frame clones and lacks some. Here the sample spans 2 million to 2.5 million clones, under 95% being singletons. Only one count was recorded for this clone. As yet, its antigen is unknown. This CDR3 comprises 14 residues. V lost 0 bases and J 9 bases, leaving 12 bases between the germline ends. CDR1 is MNHEY and CDR2 is SVGAGI in the germline V gene. In the naive CD8 group, cells lacked CD45RO and were positively selected for CCR7, so terminally differentiated effector memory CD45RA+ cells were left out. Every donor was a Caucasian adult from Nashville, Tennessee.

The V gene is TRBV6-5, the J gene TRBJ2-1, with D maybe TRBD1 (5 bases). Sequencing input: naive CD8+ T cells from PBMCs. This receptor was obtained from a man between 18 and 29 years old in good health. Some clones in this sample may be carry-over from other donors' samples. As DNA, the CDR3 is TGTGCCAGCAGTTACTCGAAAGGGGTGAGTGAGCAGTTCTTC. Residues: CASSYSKGVSEQFF.